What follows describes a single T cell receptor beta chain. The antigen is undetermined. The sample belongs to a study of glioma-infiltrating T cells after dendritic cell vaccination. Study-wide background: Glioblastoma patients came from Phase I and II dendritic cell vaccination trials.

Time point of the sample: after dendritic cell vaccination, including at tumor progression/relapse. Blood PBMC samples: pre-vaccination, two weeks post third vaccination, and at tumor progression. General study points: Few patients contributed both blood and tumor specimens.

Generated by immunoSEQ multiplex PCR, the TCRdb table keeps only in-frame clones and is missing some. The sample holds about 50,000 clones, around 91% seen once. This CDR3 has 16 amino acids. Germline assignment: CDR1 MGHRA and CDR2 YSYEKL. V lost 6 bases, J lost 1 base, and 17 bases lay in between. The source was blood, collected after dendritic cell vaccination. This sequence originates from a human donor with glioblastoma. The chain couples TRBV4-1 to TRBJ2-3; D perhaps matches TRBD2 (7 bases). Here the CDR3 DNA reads TGCGCCAGCAGTACAGTCTTCGGGGGGCGCACAGATACGCAGTATTTT. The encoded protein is CASSTVFGGRTDTQYF.